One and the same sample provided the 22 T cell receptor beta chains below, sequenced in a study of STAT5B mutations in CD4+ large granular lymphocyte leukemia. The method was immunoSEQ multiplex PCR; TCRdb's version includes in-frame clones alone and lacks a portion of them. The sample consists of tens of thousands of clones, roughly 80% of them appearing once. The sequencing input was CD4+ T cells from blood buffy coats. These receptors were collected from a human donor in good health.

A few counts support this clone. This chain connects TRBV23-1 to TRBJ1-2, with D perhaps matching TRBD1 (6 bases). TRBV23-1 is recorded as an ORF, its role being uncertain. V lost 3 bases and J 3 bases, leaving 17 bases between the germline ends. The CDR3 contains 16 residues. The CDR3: CASSHKKNRDDYGYTF. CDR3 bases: TGCGCCAGCAGTCATAAAAAGAACAGGGACGACTATGGCTACACCTTC.

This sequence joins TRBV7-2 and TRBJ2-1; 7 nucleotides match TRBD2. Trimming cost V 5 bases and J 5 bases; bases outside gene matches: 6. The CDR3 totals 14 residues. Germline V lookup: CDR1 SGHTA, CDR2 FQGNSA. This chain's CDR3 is CASSPSGTNNEQFF. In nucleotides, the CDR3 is TGTGCCAGCAGCCCCTCCGGGACTAACAATGAGCAGTTCTTC.

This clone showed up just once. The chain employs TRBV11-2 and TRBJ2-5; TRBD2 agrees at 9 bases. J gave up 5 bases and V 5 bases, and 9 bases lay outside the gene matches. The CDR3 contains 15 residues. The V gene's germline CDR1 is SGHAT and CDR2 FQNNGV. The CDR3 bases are TGTGCCAGCAGCCCAATACGCGGGAGGGCCGAGACCCAGTACTTC. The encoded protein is CASSPIRGRAETQYF.

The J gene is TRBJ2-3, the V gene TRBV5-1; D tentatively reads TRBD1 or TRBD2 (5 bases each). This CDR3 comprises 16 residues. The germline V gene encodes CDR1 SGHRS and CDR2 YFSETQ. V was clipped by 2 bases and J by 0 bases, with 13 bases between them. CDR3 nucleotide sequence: TGCGCCAGCAGCTTCGGGGCGGGTGCTAGCACAGATACGCAGTATTTT. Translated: CASSFGAGASTDTQYF. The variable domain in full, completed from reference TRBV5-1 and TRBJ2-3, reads KAGVTQTPRYLIKTRGQQVTLSCSPISGHRSVSWYQQTPGQGLQFLFEYFSETQRNKGNFPGRFSGRQFSNSRSEMNVSTLELGDSALYLCASSFGAGASTDTQYFGPGTRLTVL.

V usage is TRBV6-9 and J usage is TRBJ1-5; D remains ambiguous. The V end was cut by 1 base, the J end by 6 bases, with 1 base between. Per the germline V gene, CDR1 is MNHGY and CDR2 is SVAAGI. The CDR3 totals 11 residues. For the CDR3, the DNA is TGTGCCAGCAGTTATTGTCAGCCCCAGCATTTT. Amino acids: CASSYCQPQHF.

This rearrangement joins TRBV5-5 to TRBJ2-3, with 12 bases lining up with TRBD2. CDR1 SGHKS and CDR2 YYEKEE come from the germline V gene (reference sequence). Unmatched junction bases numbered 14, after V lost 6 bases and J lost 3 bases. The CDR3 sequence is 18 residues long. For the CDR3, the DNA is TGTGCCAGCACTCTGGGGCTAGCGGGAGGGCCCTTTACAGATACGCAGTATTTT. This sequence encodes CASTLGLAGGPFTDTQYF.

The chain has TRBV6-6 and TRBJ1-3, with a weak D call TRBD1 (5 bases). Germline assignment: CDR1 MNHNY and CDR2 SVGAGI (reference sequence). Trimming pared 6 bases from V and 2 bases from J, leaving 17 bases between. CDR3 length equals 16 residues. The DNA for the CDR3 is TGTGCCAGCAGAGCAAGGGGACTTTTGCCTGGAAACACCATATATTTT. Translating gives CASRARGLLPGNTIYF.

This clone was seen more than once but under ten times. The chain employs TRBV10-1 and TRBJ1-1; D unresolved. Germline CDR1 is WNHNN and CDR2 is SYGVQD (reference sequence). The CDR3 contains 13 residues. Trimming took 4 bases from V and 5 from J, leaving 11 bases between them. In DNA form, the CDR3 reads TGCGCCAGCAGTGCGGGAGATTGGACTGAAGCTTTCTTT. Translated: CASSAGDWTEAFF.

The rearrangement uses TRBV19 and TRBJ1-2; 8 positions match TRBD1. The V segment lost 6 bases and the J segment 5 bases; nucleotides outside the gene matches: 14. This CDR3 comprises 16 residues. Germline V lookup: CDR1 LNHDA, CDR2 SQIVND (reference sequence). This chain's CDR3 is CASRGTGARSQYGYTF. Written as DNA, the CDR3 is TGTGCCAGTAGGGGGACAGGCGCGAGGTCCCAATATGGCTACACCTTC.

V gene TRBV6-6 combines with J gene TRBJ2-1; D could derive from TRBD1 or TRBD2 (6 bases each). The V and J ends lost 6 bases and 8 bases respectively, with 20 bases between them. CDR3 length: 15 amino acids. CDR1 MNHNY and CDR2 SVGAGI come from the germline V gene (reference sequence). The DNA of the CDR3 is TGTGCCAGCAGCCCTCGGACTACAGGGTTGGATGAGCAGTTCTTC. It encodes CASSPRTTGLDEQFF.

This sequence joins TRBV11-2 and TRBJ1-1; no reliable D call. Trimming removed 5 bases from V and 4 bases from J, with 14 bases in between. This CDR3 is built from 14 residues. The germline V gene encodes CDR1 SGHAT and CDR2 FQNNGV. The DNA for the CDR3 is TGTGCCAGCAGCCGCGAGAGAAGGAGCACTGAAGCTTTCTTT. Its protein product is CASSRERRSTEAFF.

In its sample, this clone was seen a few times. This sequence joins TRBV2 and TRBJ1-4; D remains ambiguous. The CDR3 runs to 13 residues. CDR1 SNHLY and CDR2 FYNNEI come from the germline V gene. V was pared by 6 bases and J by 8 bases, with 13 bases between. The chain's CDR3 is CASSVVAEEKLFF. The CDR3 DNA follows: TGTGCCAGCAGCGTCGTGGCTGAGGAAAAACTGTTTTTT.

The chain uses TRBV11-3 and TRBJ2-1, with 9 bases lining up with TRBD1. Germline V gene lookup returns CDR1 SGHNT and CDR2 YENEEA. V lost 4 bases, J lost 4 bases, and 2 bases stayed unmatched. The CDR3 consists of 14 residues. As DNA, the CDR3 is TGTGCCAGCAGCTACAGGGGGCTGTACAATGAGCAGTTCTTC. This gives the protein CASSYRGLYNEQFF.

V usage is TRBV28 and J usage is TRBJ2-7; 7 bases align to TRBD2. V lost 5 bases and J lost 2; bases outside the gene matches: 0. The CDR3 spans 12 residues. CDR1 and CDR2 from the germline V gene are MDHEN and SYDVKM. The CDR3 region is CASSSGTYEQYF. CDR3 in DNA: TGTGCCAGCAGTAGCGGGACCTACGAGCAGTACTTC. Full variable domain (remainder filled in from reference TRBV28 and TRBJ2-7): DVKVTQSSRYLVKRTGEKVFLECVQDMDHENMFWYRQDPGLGLRLIYFSYDVKMKEKGDIPEGYSVSREKKERFSLILESASTNQTSMYLCASSSGTYEQYFGPGTRLTVT.

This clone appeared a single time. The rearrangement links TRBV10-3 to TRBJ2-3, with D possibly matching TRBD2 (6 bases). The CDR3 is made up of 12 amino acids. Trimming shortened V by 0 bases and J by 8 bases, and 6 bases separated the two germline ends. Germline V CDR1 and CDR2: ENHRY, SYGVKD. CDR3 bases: TGTGCCATCAGTGAGTCAGCGGGTACGCAGTATTTT. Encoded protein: CAISESAGTQYF.

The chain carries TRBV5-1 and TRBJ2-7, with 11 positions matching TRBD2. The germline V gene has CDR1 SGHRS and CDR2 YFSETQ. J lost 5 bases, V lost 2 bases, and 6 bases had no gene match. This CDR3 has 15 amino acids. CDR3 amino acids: CASSLLAGAEHEQYF. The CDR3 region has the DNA TGCGCCAGCAGCTTACTAGCGGGAGCCGAGCACGAGCAGTACTTC.

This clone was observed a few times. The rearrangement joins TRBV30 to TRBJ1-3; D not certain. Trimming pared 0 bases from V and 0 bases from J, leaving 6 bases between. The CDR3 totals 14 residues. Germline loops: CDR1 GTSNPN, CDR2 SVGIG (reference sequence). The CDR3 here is CAWSVRHSGNTIYF. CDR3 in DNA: TGTGCCTGGAGTGTACGGCACTCTGGAAACACCATATATTTT. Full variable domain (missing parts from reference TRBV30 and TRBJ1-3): SQTIHQWPATLVQPVGSPLSLECTVEGTSNPNLYWYRQAAGRGLQLLFYSVGIGQISSEVPQNLSASRPQDRQFILSSKKLLLSDSGFYLCAWSVRHSGNTIYFGEGSWLTVV.

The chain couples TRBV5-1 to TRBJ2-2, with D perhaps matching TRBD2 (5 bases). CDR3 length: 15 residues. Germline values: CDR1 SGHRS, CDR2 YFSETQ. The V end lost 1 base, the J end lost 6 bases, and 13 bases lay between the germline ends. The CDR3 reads CASSLSGLRAGELFF. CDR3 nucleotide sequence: TGCGCCAGCAGCTTGTCGGGGTTAAGAGCCGGGGAGCTGTTTTTT.

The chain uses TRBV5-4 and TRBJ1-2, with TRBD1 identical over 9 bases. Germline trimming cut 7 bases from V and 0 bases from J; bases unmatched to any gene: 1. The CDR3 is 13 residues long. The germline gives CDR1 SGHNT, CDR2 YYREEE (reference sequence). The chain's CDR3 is CASGDRANYGYTF. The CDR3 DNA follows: TGTGCCAGCGGGGACAGGGCTAACTATGGCTACACCTTC.

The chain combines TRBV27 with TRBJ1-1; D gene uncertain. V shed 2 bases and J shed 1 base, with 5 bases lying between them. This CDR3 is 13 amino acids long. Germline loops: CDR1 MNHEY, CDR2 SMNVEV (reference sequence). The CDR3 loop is CASSLTGNTEAFF. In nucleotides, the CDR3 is TGTGCCAGCAGTTTAACCGGGAACACTGAAGCTTTCTTT.

The CDR3 sequence is CASRGLAGVPYEQYF. The CDR3 bases are TGTGCCAGCAGGGGCCTAGCGGGAGTCCCCTACGAGCAGTACTTC. V usage is TRBV11-2 and J usage is TRBJ2-7; TRBD2 aligns across 10 bases. V lost 6 bases to trimming and J lost 2 bases; unmatched junction nucleotides: 7. The germline V gene has CDR1 SGHAT and CDR2 FQNNGV. The CDR3 is 15 amino acids.

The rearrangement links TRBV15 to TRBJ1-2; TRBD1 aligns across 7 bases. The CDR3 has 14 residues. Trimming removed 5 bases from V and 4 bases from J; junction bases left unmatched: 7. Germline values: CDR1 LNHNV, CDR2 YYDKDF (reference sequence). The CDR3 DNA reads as TGTGCCACCAGCGAAGGACAGGTTGGCTATGGCTACACCTTC. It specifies CATSEGQVGYGYTF.